This note documents a single T cell receptor beta chain sequence. Its antigen is unidentified. The sample comes from a study of T cell responses to AZD1222 COVID-19 vaccine. Whole-study findings and limits: Vaccination with two AZD1222 doses was followed by a rise in Spike-specific TCR breadth and depth. Per reports, nearly half of all spike-specific TCRs target regions that are unmutated in variants. Seropositivity was recorded at baseline in only 6 or 7 AZD1222 recipients.

Germline assignment: CDR1 ENHRY and CDR2 SYGVKD. The J segment lost 4 bases and the V segment lost 6 bases, leaving 8 bases of the junction unmatched. The length of the CDR3 is 14 residues. TCRdb keeps only in-frame clones here, not all; method: immunoSEQ multiplex PCR. The sample carries about 190,000 clones, roughly nine tenths recorded once. Sequencing was performed on peripheral blood, taken 28 days after the second dose of the MenACWY control vaccine. The chain joins TRBV10-3 to TRBJ1-1; TRBD1 agrees at 7 bases. The receptor was isolated from an adult who received the MenACWY meningococcal vaccine as a control. CDR3 nucleotides: TGTGCCATCAGCGGGGAAGGGGGCGCCACTGAAGCTTTCTTT. The encoded protein is CAISGEGGATEAFF.